This T cell receptor beta chain was captured in a study of cytomegalovirus exposure and HLA in healthy donors. The PCR was carried out with 60 Vbeta primers and 13 Jbeta primers. The protocol was immunoSEQ multiplex PCR, while the TCRdb copy is restricted to in-frame clones and leaves out a portion. The sample contains a few hundred thousand clones, about 77% of which appear only once. The sample taken for sequencing was PBMCs. The sequence was collected from a woman aged 30 to 39 in good health and CMV-seronegative.

The CDR3 sequence: CASSIDRGRTSGNTIYF. CDR3 DNA: TGTGCCAGTAGTATAGATCGCGGCCGCACATCTGGAAACACCATATATTTT. The V call is TRBV19, the J call TRBJ1-3; D is undetermined. CDR3 length equals 17 residues. Germline CDR1 reads LNHDA; CDR2 reads SQIVND (reference sequence). The germline V and J ends were trimmed by 0 bases and 1 base, with 13 bases remaining between them.